These T cell receptor beta chains were read from a single sample in a study of cytomegalovirus exposure and HLA in healthy donors. Only in-frame clones appear in the TCRdb table, and some are missing; sequencing was by immunoSEQ multiplex PCR. The table lists 150,000 or so clones, roughly 76% of them singletons. Sequencing used PBMCs. All receptors derive from a woman under 30 in good health and CMV-seropositive. Each CDR3 is given with its conserved first and last residue. Each record gives: clone size, V gene, D gene, J gene, CDR3 protein, CDR3 DNA. A D gene is named only where the DNA matches it firmly. Part of the rows lack a size; the others show once, few, many or a class for expanded clones.

abundance: NA; v_gene: TRBV13; d_gene: NA; j_gene: TRBJ1-1; CDR3aa: CASSPHRVEAFF; CDR3nt: TGTGCCAGCAGCCCCCACAGGGTAGAAGCTTTCTTT
abundance: NA; v_gene: TRBV27; d_gene: TRBD1; j_gene: TRBJ1-1; CDR3aa: CASSPQGAGFAEAFF; CDR3nt: TGTGCCAGCAGTCCGCAGGGGGCGGGGTTCGCTGAAGCTTTCTTT
abundance: NA; v_gene: TRBV4-1; d_gene: TRBD1; j_gene: TRBJ1-5; CDR3aa: CASSHPGQGAGQPQHF; CDR3nt: TGCGCCAGCAGCCACCCGGGACAGGGGGCAGGACAGCCCCAGCATTTT
abundance: few; v_gene: TRBV6-1; d_gene: TRBD2; j_gene: TRBJ2-7; CDR3aa: CASSEAKLAGVSYEQYF; CDR3nt: TGTGCCAGCAGTGAAGCCAAACTAGCGGGGGTTAGCTACGAGCAGTACTTC
abundance: few; v_gene: TRBV11-2; d_gene: NA; j_gene: TRBJ2-3; CDR3aa: CASSSWGQTSTDTQYF; CDR3nt: TGTGCCAGCAGTTCCTGGGGGCAGACTAGCACAGATACGCAGTATTTT
abundance: NA; v_gene: TRBV7-3; d_gene: TRBD2; j_gene: TRBJ2-3; CDR3aa: CASSPGLAGGTDTQYF; CDR3nt: TGTGCCAGCAGCCCTGGACTAGCGGGGGGGACAGATACGCAGTATTTT
abundance: NA; v_gene: TRBV7-2; d_gene: NA; j_gene: TRBJ2-7; CDR3aa: CASSLVVSDTYEQYF; CDR3nt: TGTGCCAGCAGCTTAGTAGTGTCCGACACCTACGAGCAGTACTTC
abundance: NA; v_gene: TRBV28; d_gene: TRBD1; j_gene: TRBJ1-2; CDR3aa: CASSSYSAADRDGYTF; CDR3nt: TGTGCCAGCAGTTCGTACTCTGCCGCGGACAGGGATGGCTACACCTTC
abundance: NA; v_gene: TRBV6-1; d_gene: TRBD2; j_gene: TRBJ2-7; CDR3aa: CASSDLAFVAGISSYEQYF; CDR3nt: TGTGCCAGCAGTGACCTTGCTTTCGTAGCGGGGATCAGTTCCTACGAGCAGTACTTC
abundance: NA; v_gene: TRBV7-9; d_gene: TRBD2; j_gene: TRBJ2-1; CDR3aa: CASRSPGRDNEQFF; CDR3nt: TGTGCCAGCAGGTCTCCCGGGAGGGACAATGAGCAGTTCTTC
abundance: NA; v_gene: TRBV7-2; d_gene: NA; j_gene: TRBJ1-5; CDR3aa: CASSLLPENQPQHF; CDR3nt: TGTGCCAGCAGCTTATTGCCAGAAAATCAGCCCCAGCATTTT
abundance: NA; v_gene: TRBV21-1; d_gene: NA; j_gene: TRBJ1-5; CDR3aa: CASSKSPIPGQSNQPQHF; CDR3nt: TGTGCCAGCAGCAAAAGTCCTATTCCGGGACAGAGCAATCAGCCCCAGCATTTT
abundance: few; v_gene: TRBV5-1; d_gene: TRBD1; j_gene: TRBJ1-2; CDR3aa: CASSSRRQGENYGYTF; CDR3nt: TGCGCCAGCAGCTCCCGCCGACAGGGGGAAAACTATGGCTACACCTTC